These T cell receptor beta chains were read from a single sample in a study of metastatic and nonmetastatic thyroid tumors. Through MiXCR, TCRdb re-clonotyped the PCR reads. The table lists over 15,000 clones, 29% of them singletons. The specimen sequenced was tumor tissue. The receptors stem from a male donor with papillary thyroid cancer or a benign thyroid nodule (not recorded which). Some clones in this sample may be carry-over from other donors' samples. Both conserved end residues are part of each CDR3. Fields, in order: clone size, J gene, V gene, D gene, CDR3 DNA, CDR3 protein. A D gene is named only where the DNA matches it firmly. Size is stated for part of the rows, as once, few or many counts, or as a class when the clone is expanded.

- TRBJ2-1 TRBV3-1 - TGTGCCAGCAGCCAAGCTAGCCACAATGAGCAGTTCTTC CASSQASHNEQFF
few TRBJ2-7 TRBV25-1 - TGTGCCAGCAGCCGAACTCAGGGGCCCTACGAGCAGTACTTC CASSRTQGPYEQYF
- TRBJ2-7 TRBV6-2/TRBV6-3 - TGTGCCAGCAGTTACGATGGCAGAAGGGAGCAGTACTTC CASSYDGRREQYF
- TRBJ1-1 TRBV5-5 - TGTGCCAGCAGCGAGGATCAGGGGCGCGCGTGGACTGAAGCTTTCTTT CASSEDQGRAWTEAFF
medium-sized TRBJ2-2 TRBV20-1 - TGCAGTGCTAGAGATTCCTCACGTACCGGGGAGCTGTTTTTT CSARDSSRTGELFF
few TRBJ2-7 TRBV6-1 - TGTGCCAGCAAGGGTTCGGGCGGGCCCTACGAGCAGTACTTC CASKGSGGPYEQYF
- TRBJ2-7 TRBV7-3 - TGTGCCAGCAGCTTAACGGCAGGCGACACCTACGAGCAGTACTTC CASSLTAGDTYEQYF
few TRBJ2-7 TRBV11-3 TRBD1 TGTGCCAGCAGCTTCGGACAGGGGGACGAGCAGTACTTC CASSFGQGDEQYF
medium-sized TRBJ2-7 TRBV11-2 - TGTGCCAGCAGCCCACCCGACCGGTGGGCGGGCTCTGAGCAGTACTTC CASSPPDRWAGSEQYF
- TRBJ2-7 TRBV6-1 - TGTGCCAGCCAAAGGCTGTCAGGGGAGCTCTCCTACGAGCAGTACTTC CASQRLSGELSYEQYF
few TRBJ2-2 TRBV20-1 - TGCAGTGCTATTGGAGCGGGCGCGAACACCGGGGAGCTGTTTTTT CSAIGAGANTGELFF
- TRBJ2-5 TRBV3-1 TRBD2 TGTGCCAGCAGCGGGACTAGCGGGAGGGCCACAAGGGGAGAGACCCAGTACTTC CASSGTSGRATRGETQYF
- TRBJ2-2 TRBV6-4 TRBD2 TGTGCCAGCACTAGCGGGAGGATCACCGGGGAGCTGTTTTTT CASTSGRITGELFF
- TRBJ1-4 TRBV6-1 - TGTGCCAGCAGGCCAGTGAGACGGTCTGAAAAACTGGTTTTT CASRPVRRSEKLVF
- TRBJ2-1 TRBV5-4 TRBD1 TGTGCCAGCAGCTCACTCTCGAGGGACAGGGGCTACAATGAGCAGTTCTTC CASSSLSRDRGYNEQFF
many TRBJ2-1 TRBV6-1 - TGTGCCAGCACCAAGGGGGAAGAGCAGTTCTTC CASTKGEEQFF
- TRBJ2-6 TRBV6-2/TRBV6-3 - TGTGCCAGCAGTTACTCGTTCATGAGCTCTGGGGCCAACGTCCTGACTTTC CASSYSFMSSGANVLTF
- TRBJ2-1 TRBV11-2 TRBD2 TGTGCCAGCAGCTTAGACGGGCGCGGGGGGGGTGAGCAGTTCTTC CASSLDGRGGGEQFF
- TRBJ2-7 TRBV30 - TGTGCCTGGAGTGTATCTGGGAACTACGAGCAGTACTTC CAWSVSGNYEQYF
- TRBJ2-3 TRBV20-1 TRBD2 TGCAGTGCGGGGGAGGCTAGCGGAACAGATACGCAGTATTTT CSAGEASGTDTQYF
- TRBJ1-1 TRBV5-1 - TGCGCCAGCAGCCACAGTACAGGGTTTAACACTGAAGCTTTCTTT CASSHSTGFNTEAFF
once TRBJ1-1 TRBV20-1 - TGCAGTGCTAGAGGAAGTGGGGGCACTGAAGCTTTCTTT CSARGSGGTEAFF
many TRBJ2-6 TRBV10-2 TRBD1 TGCGCCAGCAGTGACCGGGACAGGGGGCTCCCTGGGGCCAACGTCCTGACTTTC CASSDRDRGLPGANVLTF
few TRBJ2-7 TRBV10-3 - TGTGCCATCCGTCACGACGCCGAGCAGTACTTC CAIRHDAEQYF
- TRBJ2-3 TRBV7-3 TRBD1 TGTGCCAGCAGCTCCGCCGGGACAGGGCTTACAGATACGCAGTATTTT CASSSAGTGLTDTQYF
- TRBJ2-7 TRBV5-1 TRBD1 TGCGCCAGCAGCTTGGATACAGGGGGCTACGAGCAGTACTTC CASSLDTGGYEQYF
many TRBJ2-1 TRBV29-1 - TGCAGCGACCGGCGGAGGGGGTCCTACAATGAGCAGTTCTTC CSDRRRGSYNEQFF
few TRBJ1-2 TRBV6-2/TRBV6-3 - TGTGCCAGCAGTTATGAGAACAGGCCCTTTAACTATGGCTACACCTTC CASSYENRPFNYGYTF
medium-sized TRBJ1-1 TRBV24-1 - TGTGCCGCCCGATCAGGACGGGGAACTGAAGCTTTCTTT CAARSGRGTEAFF
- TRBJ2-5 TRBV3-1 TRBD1 TGTGCCAGCAGCTTCCGACAGGGTGTGGAGACCCAGTACTTC CASSFRQGVETQYF
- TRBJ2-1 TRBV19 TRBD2 TGTGCCAGTAGTATAGACGGCGGGAGGAGTGAGCAGTTCTTC CASSIDGGRSEQFF
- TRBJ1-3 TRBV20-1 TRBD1 TGCAGTGCTAGAACCCTCGCGGGAACGGGACAGGGAGCCCCCGGAAACACCATATATTTT CSARTLAGTGQGAPGNTIYF
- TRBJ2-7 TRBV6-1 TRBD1 TGTGCCAGCAGAAGACAGGGCAAAGCCTACGAGCAGTACTTC CASRRQGKAYEQYF
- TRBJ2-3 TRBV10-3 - TGTGCCACCCAAGGTGCAGATACGCAGTATTTT CATQGADTQYF
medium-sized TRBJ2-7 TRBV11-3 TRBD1 TGTGCCAGCAGCGTCGGCAGGGGGCCCTCCTACGAGCAGTACTTC CASSVGRGPSYEQYF
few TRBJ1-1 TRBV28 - TGTGCCAGCAGTTTATCTACTGAAGCTTTCTTT CASSLSTEAFF